Listed here are 13 T cell receptor beta chains from one sample, sequenced in a study of T cells in Graves' hyperthyroidism and ophthalmopathy. Amplification of TCR beta CDR3 regions used RNA as the template. Carried out on the TCR CDR3, a first-round RT-PCR used the HTBI primer set. Each CDR3 protein is one row after TCRdb ran MiXCR on the multiplex PCR reads. The repertoire holds around 360,000 distinct CDR3 sequences, with around 15% as singletons. The sample was blood. These receptors were collected from a woman aged 55-69 years with Graves' ophthalmopathy.

The rearrangement links TRBV2 to TRBJ1-2; 7 nucleotides line up with TRBD1. V lost 6 bases to trimming and J lost 2 bases; unmatched junction nucleotides: 9. The CDR3 has 15 residues. In germline, CDR1 is SNHLY, CDR2 FYNNEI. The CDR3 sequence is CASSLRQGRNYGYTF. The CDR3 nucleotides are TGTGCCAGCAGCCTTCGACAGGGTCGAAACTATGGCTACACCTTC.

This clonotype occurred many times. The chain is built from TRBV7-9 and TRBJ2-7; 8 bases are a match to TRBD1. The germline V gene has CDR1 SEHNR and CDR2 FQNEAQ (reference sequence). Trimming cost V 2 bases and J 4 bases; bases outside gene matches: 7. This CDR3 contains 15 residues. The CDR3 loop is CASSLTPGQAYEQYF. DNA for the CDR3: TGTGCCAGCAGCTTAACCCCGGGACAGGCATACGAGCAGTACTTC.

This clonotype was observed at least ten times. J is TRBJ2-7 and V is TRBV7-2; D might be TRBD2 (5 bases). The CDR3 consists of 13 residues. Germline CDR1 is SGHTA and CDR2 is FQGNSA. Trimming left V 5 bases short and J 2 bases short, with 10 bases between. For the CDR3, the DNA is TGTGCCAGCAGCAACCGACTAACCTACGAGCAGTACTTC. Amino acids: CASSNRLTYEQYF.

This clonotype occurred many times. This chain links TRBV3-1 with TRBJ1-5, with D hard to call. The CDR3 is made up of 17 amino acids. V dropped 1 base and J dropped 1 base, with 14 bases sitting between them. Germline V gives CDR1 LGHDT, CDR2 YNNKEL (reference sequence). CDR3 coding DNA: TGTGCCAGCAGCCAAGGGGGAGGGAGTAGCAGCAATCAGCCCCAGCATTTT. Translation: CASSQGGGSSSNQPQHF.

This clonotype was found many times. This chain connects TRBV29-1 to TRBJ2-7; TRBD2 might be the D (5 bases). Germline V lookup: CDR1 SQVTM, CDR2 ANQGSEA. The V and J ends lost 4 bases and 5 bases respectively, with 9 bases between them. This CDR3 is 11 amino acids long. The CDR3 region is CSVGEKNEQYF. CDR3 bases: TGCAGCGTTGGGGAGAAGAACGAGCAGTACTTC.

This clonotype was detected a few times. The chain carries TRBV7-8 and TRBJ1-6; TRBD1 agrees at 7 bases. The CDR3 consists of 16 residues. J was trimmed by 7 bases and V by 3 bases; bases with no gene match: 9. Germline V gene lookup returns CDR1 SGHVS and CDR2 FQNEAQ. The CDR3 region has the DNA TGTGCCAGCAGCTTGGGTACAGGGGTCCAAAATTCACCCCTCCACTTT. This codes for CASSLGTGVQNSPLHF. Using reference TRBV7-8 and TRBJ1-6 for the parts outside the CDR3, the full variable domain is GAGVSQSPRYKVAKRGQDVALRCDPISGHVSLFWYQQALGQGPEFLTYFQNEAQLDKSGLPSDRFFAERPEGSVSTLKIQRTQQEDSAVYLCASSLGTGVQNSPLHFGNGTRLTVT.

This clonotype was counted at least ten times. The chain uses TRBV11-2 and TRBJ2-7; a possible D gene is TRBD2 (6 bases). The CDR3 consists of 14 residues. Germline CDR1 SGHAT, CDR2 FQNNGV. V was trimmed by 5 bases and J by 0 bases, leaving 11 bases between them. The CDR3 bases are TGTGCCAGCAGCCCCATCGGGGGCTCCTACGAGCAGTACTTC. Translating it yields CASSPIGGSYEQYF.

At least ten counts were recorded for this clonotype. V usage is TRBV20-1 and J usage is TRBJ2-3, with 10 nucleotides matching TRBD2. Losses at the gene ends were 5 bases for V and 5 bases for J; bases not matched to a gene: 10. The V gene's germline CDR1 is DFQATT and CDR2 SNEGSKA (reference sequence). The CDR3 runs to 15 residues. The CDR3 loop reads CSAPKLAGTGDTQYF. The CDR3 bases are TGCAGTGCTCCTAAACTAGCGGGAACGGGAGATACGCAGTATTTT.

This clonotype has only a few counts. The gene calls are TRBV19 and TRBJ2-3; possibly TRBD2 for D (7 bases). The germline gives CDR1 LNHDA, CDR2 SQIVND (reference sequence). The V end lost 5 bases, the J end lost 8 bases, and 17 bases lay between the germline ends. The CDR3 is 14 residues long. As DNA, the CDR3 is TGTGCCAGTAGTGAAGCGGGAAGGGGGGGTACGCAGTATTTT. This encodes CASSEAGRGGTQYF.

This clonotype was recorded many times. This sequence joins TRBV12-3 or TRBV12-4 and TRBJ1-6; TRBD1 might be the D (6 bases). There are 15 residues in the CDR3. The V gene lost 3 bases and the J gene lost 7 bases, with 13 bases spanning the gap. CDR3 bases: TGTGCCAGCAGTTTCCGGGACATCCGGAATTCACCCCTCCACTTT. Translating it yields CASSFRDIRNSPLHF.

The genes are TRBV15 and TRBJ2-7; possible D gene TRBD2, 6 bases. This CDR3 region has 15 residues. CDR1 and CDR2 from the germline V gene are LNHNV and YYDKDF (reference sequence). Trimming shortened V by 4 bases and J by 2 bases, and 15 bases separated the two germline ends. CDR3 sequence (DNA): TGTGCCACCAGCAAAGACGGGGGAGACACCTACGAGCAGTACTTC. Translating gives CATSKDGGDTYEQYF.

The chain recombines TRBV9 with TRBJ2-3; the D is unclear. V was cut by 0 bases and J by 0 bases, with 8 bases left in between. The germline CDR1 and CDR2 sequences are SGDLS and YYNGEE. There are 15 residues in the CDR3. CDR3 protein: CASSVDTVSTDTQYF. In DNA, the CDR3 is TGTGCCAGCAGCGTAGACACAGTGAGCACAGATACGCAGTATTTT. Combining the CDR3 with reference TRBV9 and TRBJ2-3 gives the whole variable domain DSGVTQTPKHLITATGQRVTLRCSPRSGDLSVYWYQQSLDQGLQFLIQYYNGEERAKGNILERFSAQQFPDLHSELNLSSLELGDSALYFCASSVDTVSTDTQYFGPGTRLTVL.

This chain connects TRBV20-1 to TRBJ1-1; D is possibly TRBD1 (6 bases). The CDR3 is 14 amino acids. V gave up 0 bases and J gave up 0 bases, with 8 bases separating them. The germline V gene has CDR1 DFQATT and CDR2 SNEGSKA (reference sequence). CDR3 sequence (DNA): TGCAGTGCTAGAGATGAGGGGGTGAACACTGAAGCTTTCTTT. Translation: CSARDEGVNTEAFF.